The 7 T cell receptor beta chains presented below share a single source sample, sequenced in a study of OX40 agonist ivuxolimab in advanced cancers. The table came from immunoSEQ multiplex PCR; TCRdb's copy has only in-frame clones and leaves some out. This table holds more than 55,000 clones, over 60% found once. This specimen was CD4+ or CD8+ T cells sorted from blood, taken in a trial of the OX40 agonist ivuxolimab. The receptors were sampled from an adult with an advanced solid tumor such as melanoma, head and neck, liver or kidney cancer.

Comment on this clone: Different DNA sequences within this sample yield the same CDR3. This chain uses TRBV20-1 with TRBJ2-1; no clear D. The CDR3 is 11 residues long. The V end lost 1 base, the J end lost 4 bases, and 2 bases lay between the germline ends. The V gene's germline CDR1 is DFQATT and CDR2 SNEGSKA (reference sequence). CDR3 region: CSARGYNEQFF. CDR3 in DNA: TGCAGTGCTAGAGGTTACAATGAGCAGTTCTTC.

The V and J genes are TRBV7-8 and TRBJ1-5, with D hard to call. This CDR3 is built from 15 residues. Germline V gene data show CDR1 as SGHVS and CDR2 as FQNEAQ. V shed 0 bases and J shed 0 bases, with 6 bases lying between them. The CDR3 spells CASSLALYSNQPQHF. The CDR3 coding sequence is TGTGCCAGCAGCTTAGCCCTATATAGCAATCAGCCCCAGCATTTT.

CDR3 nucleotides: TGTGCCAGCAGCCAAGTTTTTGCGGGGTCATACGAGCAGTACTTC. This sequence encodes CASSQVFAGSYEQYF. V and J are TRBV14 and TRBJ2-7; a possible D gene is TRBD2 (6 bases). The CDR3 totals 15 residues. Trimming removed 1 base from V and 4 bases from J, with 14 bases in between. The germline CDR1 and CDR2 sequences are SGHDN and FVKESK.

Only a few counts were recorded for this clone. This chain connects TRBV5-1 to TRBJ2-7; no clear D. V dropped 5 bases and J dropped 2 bases, with 17 bases sitting between them. The CDR3 runs 15 residues. Looked up from germline, CDR1 is SGHRS and CDR2 is YFSETQ. CDR3 region: CASSMIGRSTYEQYF. The CDR3 DNA is TGCGCCAGCAGTATGATCGGCAGGAGTACCTACGAGCAGTACTTC. The variable domain in full, with the rest retrieved from reference TRBV5-1 and TRBJ2-7, is KAGVTQTPRYLIKTRGQQVTLSCSPISGHRSVSWYQQTPGQGLQFLFEYFSETQRNKGNFPGRFSGRQFSNSRSEMNVSTLELGDSALYLCASSMIGRSTYEQYFGPGTRLTVT.

The V call is TRBV14, the J call TRBJ1-2; no definite D call. CDR1 SGHDN and CDR2 FVKESK come from the germline V gene. The CDR3 runs 13 residues. V shed 4 bases and J shed 7 bases, with 13 bases lying between them. The CDR3: CASSLGERGGYTF. As DNA, the CDR3 is TGTGCCAGCAGCCTGGGTGAACGGGGTGGCTACACCTTC.

CDR3 DNA: TGCGCCAGCAGCTCCGGGACAGGGATGACCGGGGAGCTGTTTTTT. This gives the protein CASSSGTGMTGELFF. The rearrangement uses TRBV5-1 and TRBJ2-2; TRBD1 matches at 9 bases. This CDR3 is built from 15 residues. Looked up from germline, CDR1 is SGHRS and CDR2 is YFSETQ. Trimming took 3 bases from V and 5 from J; bases not matched to a gene: 5.

The chain is built from TRBV9 and TRBJ2-3; D possibly corresponds to TRBD2 (5 bases). Germline assignment: CDR1 SGDLS and CDR2 YYNGEE. Trimming left V 0 bases short and J 5 bases short, with 13 bases between. The CDR3 has 15 residues. Written as DNA, the CDR3 is TGTGCCAGCAGCGTAGATAGCGCCCAGATAGATACGCAGTATTTT. Translation gives CASSVDSAQIDTQYF.